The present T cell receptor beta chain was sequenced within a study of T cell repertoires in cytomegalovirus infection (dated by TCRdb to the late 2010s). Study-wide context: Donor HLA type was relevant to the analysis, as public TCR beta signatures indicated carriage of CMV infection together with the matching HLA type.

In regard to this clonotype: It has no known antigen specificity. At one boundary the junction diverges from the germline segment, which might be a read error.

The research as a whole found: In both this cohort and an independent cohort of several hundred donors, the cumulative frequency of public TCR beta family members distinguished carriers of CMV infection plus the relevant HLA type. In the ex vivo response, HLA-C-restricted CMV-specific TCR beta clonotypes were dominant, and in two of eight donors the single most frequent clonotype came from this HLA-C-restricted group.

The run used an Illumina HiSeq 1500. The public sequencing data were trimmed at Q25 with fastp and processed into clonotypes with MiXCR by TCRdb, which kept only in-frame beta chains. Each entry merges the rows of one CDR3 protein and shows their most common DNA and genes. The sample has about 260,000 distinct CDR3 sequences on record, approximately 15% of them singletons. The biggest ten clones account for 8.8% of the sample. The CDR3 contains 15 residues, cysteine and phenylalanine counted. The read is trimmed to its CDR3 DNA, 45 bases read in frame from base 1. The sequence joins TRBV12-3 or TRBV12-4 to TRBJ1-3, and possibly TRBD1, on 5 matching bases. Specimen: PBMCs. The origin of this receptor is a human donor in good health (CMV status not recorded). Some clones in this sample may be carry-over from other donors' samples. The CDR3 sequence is CASSITGDSGNSIYF. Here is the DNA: TGTGCCAGCAGCATAACAGGCGACTCTGGAAACTCCATATATTTT.